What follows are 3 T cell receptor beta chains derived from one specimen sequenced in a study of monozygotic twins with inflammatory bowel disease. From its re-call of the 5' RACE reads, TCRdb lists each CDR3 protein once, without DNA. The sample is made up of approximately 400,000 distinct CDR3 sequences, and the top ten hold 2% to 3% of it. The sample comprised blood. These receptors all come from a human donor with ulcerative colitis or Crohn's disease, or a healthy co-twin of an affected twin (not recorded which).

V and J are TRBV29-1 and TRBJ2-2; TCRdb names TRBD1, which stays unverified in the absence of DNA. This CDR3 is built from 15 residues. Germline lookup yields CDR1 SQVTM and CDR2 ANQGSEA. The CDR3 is CSVGRGTGNTGELFF.

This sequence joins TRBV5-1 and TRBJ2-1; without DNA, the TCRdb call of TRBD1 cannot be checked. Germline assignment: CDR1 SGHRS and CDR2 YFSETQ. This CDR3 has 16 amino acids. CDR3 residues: CASSLSQGTLRNEQFF.

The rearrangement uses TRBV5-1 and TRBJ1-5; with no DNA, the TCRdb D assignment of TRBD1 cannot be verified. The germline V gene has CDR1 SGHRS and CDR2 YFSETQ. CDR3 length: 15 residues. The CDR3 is CASSLDGQPNQPQHF.